The TCR beta chain under discussion was sequenced for a study of T cells in Graves' hyperthyroidism and ophthalmopathy. This clonotype was seen a few times. Exclusions: uncontrolled infection, other autoimmune disease, pregnancy, lactation. There were TCR beta CDR3 regions amplified from RNA transcripts. TCR CDR3 underwent first-round RT-PCR with the HTBI primer set. MiXCR, run by TCRdb on the multiplex PCR reads, gives a single entry per CDR3 protein. Of some 510,000 distinct CDR3 sequences listed, 46% are singletons. Germline loops: CDR1 ENHRY, CDR2 SYGVKD. Trimming cost V 11 bases and J 3 bases, with 13 bases left between them. The CDR3 has 12 amino acids.

The TCR sequence derives from a woman aged 18-29 years with Graves' hyperthyroidism. Specimen: peripheral blood or thyroid tissue (not recorded which). V gene TRBV10-3 combines with J gene TRBJ1-1; D perhaps matches TRBD1 (5 bases). The CDR3 nucleotides are TGTGCCGAGCGGGGCCTGGACACTGAAGCTTTCTTT. Protein product: CAERGLDTEAFF.